This TCR beta chain was observed in a study of T cell clonotyping in hematopoietic cell transplantation. The junction had 9 bases not matched to a gene; V was cut back by 7 bases and J by 3 bases. Germline CDR1 is LNHDA and CDR2 is SQIVND (reference sequence). The CDR3 has 15 amino acids. Profiled with immunoSEQ multiplex PCR; TCRdb holds only in-frame clones, not every one. Of about 3,100 clones in the sample, around 60% were seen once. The receptor comes from a female patient aged 25-39 years who had an allogeneic stem cell transplant, so T cells may come from the graft donor. Some clones in this sample may be carry-over from other donors' samples. The material sequenced was peripheral blood mononuclear cells, taken 30 days after allogeneic stem cell transplant. The J gene is TRBJ1-5, the V gene TRBV19; 7 nucleotides line up with TRBD1. The CDR3 loop is CASTMNRGFNQPQHF. CDR3 bases: TGTGCCAGTACAATGAACAGGGGCTTCAATCAGCCCCAGCATTTT.